This TCR beta chain was recorded in a study of beta chain features in type 1 diabetes (dated by TCRdb to the late 2010s). About the study as a whole: No differences in mean age, gender distribution, total cell number or subset yield were found between patients and healthy donors. Across all samples, about 110 million sorted cells were examined, and cell number per subset correlated strongly with RNA yield. In the study, TCRB repertoires of sorted circulating CD4+ T cell subsets from recently diagnosed type 1 diabetes patients were compared with those of matched healthy donors. Regulatory and stem cell-like memory subsets were obtained from only 8 patients and roughly 8 healthy donors, while naive and central memory subsets were obtained from all 30 or so donors.

Each donor gave one peripheral blood draw, averaging roughly 100 mL, which was collected into heparinised tubes. A BD FACSAria II and a panel including CD45RO, CCR7, CD25, CD127, CD95 and CD27 were used to sort naive, central memory, regulatory and stem cell-like memory CD4+ T cells. A purity above 95% was achieved for all sorted populations. PBMCs were isolated right away by Lymphoprep density gradient centrifugation and were stained directly, without culture. Samples were stained and sorted in pairs, with one healthy donor and one patient per experiment, so that batch effects were minimized. The High Capacity cDNA Reverse Transcription Kit was used to reverse transcribe all of the isolated RNA, meaning that expressed TCRB transcripts were what got sequenced. Deep immunoSEQ sequencing was applied to naive, central memory and regulatory T cell samples, giving an average of around 3.8 million total reads per sample. Sorted cells were lysed in RLT buffer and RNA was extracted with DNase-treated RNeasy Micro or Mini kits, depending on cell number. To prevent cross-contamination, each cell subset was processed individually, whereas patient and healthy donor samples were processed jointly. The immunoSEQ multiplex PCR was used to amplify TCRB sequences from cDNA, yielding 87-bp fragments that span the CDR3 region. The amplicons were sequenced using the Illumina HiSeq platform. The source study handled its data this way. PCR bias was corrected computationally using synthetic template baselines, and reads within Hamming distance 2 were collapsed, with unmergeable singletons discarded. Reads were aligned against IMGT to assign V, D and J genes, CDR3 length and insertions or deletions at six rearrangement sites. Within each subset, clonotype counts were normalized to the number of sorted cells before true diversity and Gini coefficients were calculated with the tcR R package. The overlap coefficient, calculated on TCRB nucleotide sequences, was used to quantify repertoire sharing. Out-of-frame TCRB sequences from naive cells were analyzed as a proxy for the pre-selection repertoire. TCRdb's version of the immuneACCESS table is confined to in-frame rearrangements and falls short of the full clone set. An unresolved V gene accounts for under half of the shortfall where checked; the remainder is of unknown origin. The V and J calls and the clone size are those of that table, but D and trimming were determined from the DNA. The sample includes 640,000 or so clones, with 11% to 15% observed a single time. The ten largest clones capture around 0.04% of the sample.

The CDR3 runs 14 amino acids, cysteine and phenylalanine included. The DNA shown is the 42-base CDR3, in frame from base 1. V loses 0 bases, J loses 5 bases, and the germline ends lie 10 bases apart. As encoded in the germline V gene, CDR1 is KGHSH while CDR2 is LQKENI. A note on this clone: Its antigen is not yet known. Per-base quality was not reported, and no clone a single base away is much larger than it.

Paper-wide results and their limitations: Because cDNA was sequenced instead of genomic DNA, activated cells with high expression could be over-represented, although the groups did not differ in activation or CD3 levels. Naive, central memory and regulatory TCRB repertoires appeared to be more alike among patients than among healthy donors. Only small numbers of individuals were included in the HLA sub-analyses, which left unresolved whether HLA type had any influence on TCRB rearrangement. In all four CD4+ subsets, TCRB CDR3 length was moderately but significantly shorter in type 1 diabetes patients. Shorter templates might have been favored by PCR, but patient and control samples were amplified and corrected together, so both groups would have been affected equally by any skew. At VDJ recombination sites, type 1 diabetes patients had fewer insertions and more deleted nucleotides, which implies abnormalities in thymic rearrangement.

Recombination connected TRBV18 to TRBJ1-2; the D gene cannot be named for sure. The sequence came from a man aged 18-30 years with type 1 diabetes. Material for sequencing was naive CD4+ T cells from blood. This specimen's cell subset or site label, interpreted: true naive CD4+ T cells. CDR3 protein: CASSPPTPGYGYTF. The DNA reads TGTGCCAGCTCACCACCCACTCCCGGGTATGGCTACACCTTC. Here the CDR3 is joined to the reference TRBV18 and TRBJ1-2 genes, and the full variable domain is: NAGVMQNPRHLVRRRGQEARLRCSPMKGHSHVYWYRQLPEEGLKFMVYLQKENIIDESGMPKERFSAEFPKEGPSILRIQQVVRGDSAAYFCASSPPTPGYGYTFGSGTRLTVV.